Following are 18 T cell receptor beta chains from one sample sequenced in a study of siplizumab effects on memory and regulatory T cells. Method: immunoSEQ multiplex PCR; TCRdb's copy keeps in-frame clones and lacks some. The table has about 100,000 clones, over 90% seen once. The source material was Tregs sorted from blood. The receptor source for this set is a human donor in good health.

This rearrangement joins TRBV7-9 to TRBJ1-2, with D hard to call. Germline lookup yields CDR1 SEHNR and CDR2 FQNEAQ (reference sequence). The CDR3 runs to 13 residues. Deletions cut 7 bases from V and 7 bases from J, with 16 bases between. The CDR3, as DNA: TGTGCCAGCACCCCCAGCCCGGGAGGTGGCTACACCTTC. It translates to CASTPSPGGGYTF.

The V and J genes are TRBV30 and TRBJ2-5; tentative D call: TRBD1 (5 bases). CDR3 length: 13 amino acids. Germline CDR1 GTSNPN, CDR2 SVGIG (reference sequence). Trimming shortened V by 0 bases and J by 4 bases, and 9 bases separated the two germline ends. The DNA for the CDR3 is TGTGCCTGGAGTGTACGAAGGGGAGAGACCCAGTACTTC. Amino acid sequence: CAWSVRRGETQYF.

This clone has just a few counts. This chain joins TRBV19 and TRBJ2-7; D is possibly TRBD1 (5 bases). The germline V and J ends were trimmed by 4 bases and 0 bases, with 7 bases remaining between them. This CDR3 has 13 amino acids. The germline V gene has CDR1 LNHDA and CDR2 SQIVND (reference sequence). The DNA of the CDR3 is TGTGCCAGTAGTACAGGGTACTCCTACGAGCAGTACTTC. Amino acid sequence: CASSTGYSYEQYF.

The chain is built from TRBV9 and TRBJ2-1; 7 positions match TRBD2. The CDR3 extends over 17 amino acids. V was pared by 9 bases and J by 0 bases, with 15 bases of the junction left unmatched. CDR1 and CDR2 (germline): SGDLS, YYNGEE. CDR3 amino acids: CATTGRNGRRSYNEQFF. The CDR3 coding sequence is TGTGCCACGACTGGGAGGAACGGGAGGCGCTCCTACAATGAGCAGTTCTTC.

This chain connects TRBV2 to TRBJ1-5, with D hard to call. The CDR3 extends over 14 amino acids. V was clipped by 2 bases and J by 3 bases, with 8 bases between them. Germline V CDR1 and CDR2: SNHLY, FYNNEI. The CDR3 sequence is CASSETGYNQPQHF. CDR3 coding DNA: TGTGCCAGCAGTGAAACGGGCTACAATCAGCCCCAGCATTTT.

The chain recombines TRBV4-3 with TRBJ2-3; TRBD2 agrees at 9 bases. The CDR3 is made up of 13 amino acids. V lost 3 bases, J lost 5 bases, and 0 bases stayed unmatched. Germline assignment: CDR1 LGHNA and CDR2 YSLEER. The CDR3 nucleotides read TGCGCCAGCAGCCAGACTAGCGGAGATACGCAGTATTTT. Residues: CASSQTSGDTQYF.

In DNA, the CDR3 is TGCGCCAGCAGCGTGGGACTAGTAAATACAGATACGCAGTATTTT. Its protein is CASSVGLVNTDTQYF. This sequence joins TRBV5-1 and TRBJ2-3, with 8 bases fitting TRBD2. There are 15 residues in the CDR3. From germline, CDR1 is SGHRS and CDR2 YFSETQ. V lost 4 bases, J lost 3 bases, and 7 bases stayed unmatched. Full variable domain (missing parts from reference TRBV5-1 and TRBJ2-3): KAGVTQTPRYLIKTRGQQVTLSCSPISGHRSVSWYQQTPGQGLQFLFEYFSETQRNKGNFPGRFSGRQFSNSRSEMNVSTLELGDSALYLCASSVGLVNTDTQYFGPGTRLTVL.

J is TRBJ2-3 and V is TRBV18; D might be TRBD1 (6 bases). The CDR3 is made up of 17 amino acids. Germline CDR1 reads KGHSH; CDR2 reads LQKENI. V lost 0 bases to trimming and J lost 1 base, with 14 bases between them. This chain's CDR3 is CASSPPTGSGGTDTQYF. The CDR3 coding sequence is TGTGCCAGCTCACCACCCACAGGGTCTGGTGGCACAGATACGCAGTATTTT.

The CDR3 DNA follows: TGCAGCGTTGCACAGTCGAACACTGAAGCTTTCTTT. The encoded protein is CSVAQSNTEAFF. This chain connects TRBV29-1 to TRBJ1-1; D gene ambiguous. CDR3 size: 12 residues. CDR1 is SQVTM, CDR2 ANQGSEA, per germline. The ends were cut back, 4 bases at V and 1 base at J, with 7 bases in the middle.

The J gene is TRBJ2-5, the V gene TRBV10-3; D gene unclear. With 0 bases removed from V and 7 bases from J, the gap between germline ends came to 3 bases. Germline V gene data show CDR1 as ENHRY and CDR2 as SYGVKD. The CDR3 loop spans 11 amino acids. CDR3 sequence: CAISESTTQYF. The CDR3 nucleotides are TGTGCCATCAGTGAGTCTACGACCCAGTACTTC.

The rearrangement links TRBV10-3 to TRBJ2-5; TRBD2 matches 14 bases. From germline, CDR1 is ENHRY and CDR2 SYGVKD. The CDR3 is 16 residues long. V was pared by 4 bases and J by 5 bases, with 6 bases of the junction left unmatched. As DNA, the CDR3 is TGTGCCATCAGTGGAGGGACTAGCGGGGGTCGGGAGACCCAGTACTTC. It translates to CAISGGTSGGRETQYF.

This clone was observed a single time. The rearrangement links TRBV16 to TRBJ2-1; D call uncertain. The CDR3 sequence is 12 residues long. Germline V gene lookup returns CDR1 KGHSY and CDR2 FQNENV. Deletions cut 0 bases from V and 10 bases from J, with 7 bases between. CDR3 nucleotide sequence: TGTGCCAGCAGCCAATCTGGGCAAGAGCAGTTCTTC. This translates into CASSQSGQEQFF.

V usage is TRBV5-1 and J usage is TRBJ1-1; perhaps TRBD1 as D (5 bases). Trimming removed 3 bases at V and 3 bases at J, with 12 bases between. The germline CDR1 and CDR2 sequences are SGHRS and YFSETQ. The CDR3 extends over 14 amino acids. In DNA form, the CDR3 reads TGCGCCAGCAGCTCTCCAGGGAGGTACACTGAAGCTTTCTTT. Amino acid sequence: CASSSPGRYTEAFF.

The chain's CDR3 is CAWSVRGSSGELFF. The DNA of the CDR3 is TGTGCCTGGAGTGTACGGGGTTCTTCCGGGGAGCTGTTTTTT. V and J are TRBV30 and TRBJ2-2, with D perhaps TRBD2 (5 bases). This CDR3 is 14 amino acids long. Germline CDR1 GTSNPN, CDR2 SVGIG (reference sequence). V lost 0 bases and J 6 bases, leaving 11 bases between the germline ends.

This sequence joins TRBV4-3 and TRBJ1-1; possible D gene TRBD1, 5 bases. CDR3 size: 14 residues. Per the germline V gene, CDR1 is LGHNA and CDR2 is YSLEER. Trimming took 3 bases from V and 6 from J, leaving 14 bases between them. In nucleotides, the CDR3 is TGCGCCAGCAGCCAGTACCGCCGGGGCGCTGAAGCTTTCTTT. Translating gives CASSQYRRGAEAFF.

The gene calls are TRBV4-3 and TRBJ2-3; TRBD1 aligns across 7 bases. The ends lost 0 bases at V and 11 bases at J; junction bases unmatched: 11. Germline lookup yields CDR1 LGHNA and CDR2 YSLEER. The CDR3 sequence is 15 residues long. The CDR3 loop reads CASSQDQGVAVRQYF. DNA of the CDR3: TGCGCCAGCAGCCAAGATCAGGGGGTCGCCGTAAGGCAGTATTTT.

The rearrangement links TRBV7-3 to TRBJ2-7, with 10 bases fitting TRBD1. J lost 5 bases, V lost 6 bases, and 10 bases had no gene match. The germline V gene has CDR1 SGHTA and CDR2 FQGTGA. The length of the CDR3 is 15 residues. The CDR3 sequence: CASSFRDRGYHEQYF. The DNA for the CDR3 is TGTGCCAGCAGTTTCCGGGACAGGGGTTACCACGAGCAGTACTTC.

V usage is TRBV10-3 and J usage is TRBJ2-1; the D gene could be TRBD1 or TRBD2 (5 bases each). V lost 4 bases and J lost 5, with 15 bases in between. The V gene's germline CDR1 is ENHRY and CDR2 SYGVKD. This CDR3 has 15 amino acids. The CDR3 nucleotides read TGTGCCATCAGTGGGGTACGGGACCTCCACAATGAGCAGTTCTTC. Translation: CAISGVRDLHNEQFF.